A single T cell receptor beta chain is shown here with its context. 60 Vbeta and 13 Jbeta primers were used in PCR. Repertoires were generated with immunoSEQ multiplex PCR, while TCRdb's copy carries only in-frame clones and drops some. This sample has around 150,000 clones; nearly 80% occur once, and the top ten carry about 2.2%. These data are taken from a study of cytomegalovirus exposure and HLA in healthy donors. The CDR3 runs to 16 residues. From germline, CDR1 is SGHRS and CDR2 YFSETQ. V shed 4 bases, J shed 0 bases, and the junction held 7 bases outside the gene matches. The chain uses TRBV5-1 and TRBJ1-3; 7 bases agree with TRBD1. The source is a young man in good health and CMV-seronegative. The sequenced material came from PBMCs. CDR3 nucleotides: TGCGCCAGCAGCAACAGGGGCGGATACTCTGGAAACACCATATATTTT. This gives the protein CASSNRGGYSGNTIYF.